What follows are 5 T cell receptor beta chains derived from one specimen sequenced in a study of radiotherapy plus CTLA-4 blockade in lung cancer. Assay used: immunoSEQ multiplex PCR; TCRdb lists only in-frame clones, some missing. The sample lists 50,000 to 75,000 clones, approximately 80% occurring once. The source was peripheral blood, collected from a patient treated with radiotherapy plus ipilimumab. All receptors come from a human donor with non-small cell lung cancer who had a complete response to radiotherapy plus ipilimumab.

The chain carries TRBV7-9 and TRBJ2-7, with TRBD1 as a possible D gene (6 bases). V lost 7 bases and J 9 bases, leaving 28 bases between the germline ends. Germline CDR1 reads SEHNR; CDR2 reads FQNEAQ (reference sequence). The CDR3 loop spans 16 amino acids. The CDR3 coding sequence is TGTGCCAGCACTTTTACTCTCGGGACACGGGAAGGGGTGCAGTACTTC. It is translated as CASTFTLGTREGVQYF.

There are a few counts of this clone. The rearrangement uses TRBV7-2 and TRBJ1-2; 9 positions match TRBD1. Germline V lookup: CDR1 SGHTA, CDR2 FQGNSA. With V trimmed by 5 bases and J by 0 bases, 7 bases remained unmatched. The CDR3 loop spans 16 amino acids. The CDR3 coding sequence is TGTGCCAGCAGCCGGACAGGGGATGGGGCTAACTATGGCTACACCTTC. The encoded protein is CASSRTGDGANYGYTF.

The count of this clone is one. J is TRBJ2-1 and V is TRBV4-3; 7 bases fit TRBD1. The germline V gene encodes CDR1 LGHNA and CDR2 YSLEER. This CDR3 is built from 17 residues. The V gene end was trimmed by 2 bases and the J gene end by 0 bases; junction bases not matched to a gene: 7. CDR3 region: CASSQNARGSSYNEQFF. CDR3 in DNA: TGCGCCAGCAGCCAAAACGCCAGGGGGTCCTCCTACAATGAGCAGTTCTTC.

This clone was seen once. The chain joins TRBV6-5 to TRBJ1-1; D gene unclear. Germline values: CDR1 MNHEY, CDR2 SVGAGI. V dropped 0 bases and J dropped 5 bases, with 13 bases sitting between them. The CDR3 covers 15 residues. CDR3 sequence: CASSYSPSGRTEAFF. The CDR3 DNA is TGTGCCAGCAGTTACTCCCCTTCTGGACGGACTGAAGCTTTCTTT.

This chain uses TRBV29-1 with TRBJ2-1; D gene uncertain. CDR3 length: 16 residues. Per the germline V gene, CDR1 is SQVTM and CDR2 is ANQGSEA. V lost 6 bases to trimming and J lost 5 bases, with 23 bases between them. The CDR3 coding sequence is TGCAGCGTCCTCCCACACTCCTTCAGACGGGACAATGAGCAGTTCTTC. This translates into CSVLPHSFRRDNEQFF.